This is a list of T cell receptor beta chains from one sample in a study of blood T cells in healthy people across ages. TCRdb analysed the 5' RACE reads with MiXCR anew, one entry per CDR3 protein. In the table there are about 1.6 million distinct CDR3 sequences, about 31% of which are singletons. Sequencing was carried out using blood. Every receptor here comes from a woman aged 25 to 39 in good health. The CDR3 runs from the conserved cysteine through the conserved F or W. D genes are given only for firm matches. Only part of the rows carry a size: once, few, many, or a class if the clone is expanded.

d_call	clone_size	j_call	v_call	cdr3_aa	cdr3_nt
TRBD2	many	TRBJ2-7	TRBV27	CASSLGGRLWEQYF	TGTGCCAGCAGTTTAGGCGGGAGGTTGTGGGAGCAGTACTTC
TRBD1	-	TRBJ1-1	TRBV20-1	CSASPGGDEAFF	TGCAGTGCTAGCCCAGGGGGGGATGAAGCTTTCTTT
TRBD1	-	TRBJ1-2	TRBV27	CASSKETGGGYTF	TGTGCCAGCAGTAAAGAGACAGGGGGCGGCTACACCTTC
-	-	TRBJ2-5	TRBV4-1	CASSQDARLDRETQYF	TGCGCCAGCAGCCAAGATGCGAGACTAGACAGAGAGACCCAGTACTTC
TRBD2	few	TRBJ2-3	TRBV5-5	CASRGTSGGSDTQYF	TGTGCCAGCAGGGGGACTAGCGGGGGCTCAGATACGCAGTATTTT
-	once	TRBJ1-1	TRBV28	CASTRVPNTEAFF	TGTGCCAGCACCAGGGTTCCGAACACTGAAGCTTTCTTT
TRBD2	-	TRBJ2-5	TRBV5-1	CASSLDPSGGGETQYF	TGCGCCAGCAGCTTGGATCCTTCGGGCGGGGGAGAGACCCAGTACTTC
TRBD2	-	TRBJ2-3	TRBV6-5	CASSYRGGGSGTDTQYF	TGTGCCAGCAGTTACAGGGGCGGGGGATCGGGCACAGATACGCAGTATTTT
-	-	TRBJ2-3	TRBV4-1	CASSQRWGDTQYF	TGCGCCAGCAGCCAACGGTGGGGAGATACGCAGTATTTT
-	-	TRBJ2-5	TRBV5-1	CASSSFLEETQYF	TGCGCTAGCAGTTCCTTCTTGGAGGAGACCCAGTACTTC
TRBD1	-	TRBJ2-1	TRBV7-9	CASSPGQPRSSEQFF	TGTGCCAGCAGCCCGGGACAGCCACGGTCTTCTGAGCAGTTCTTC
TRBD2	few	TRBJ2-4	TRBV27	CASSLVGGLVKKNIQYF	TGTGCCAGCAGTTTAGTCGGGGGACTAGTCAAGAAAAACATTCAGTACTTC
-	once	TRBJ1-1	TRBV2	CASSEEKNTEAFF	TGTGCCAGCAGTGAAGAGAAGAACACTGAAGCTTTCTTT
-	few	TRBJ2-5	TRBV3-1	CASSQDYRPLGTRETQYF	TGTGCCAGCAGCCAAGACTATCGCCCCTTGGGGACGCGGGAGACCCAGTACTTC
-	-	TRBJ2-7	TRBV7-2	CASSPGDSSSYEQYF	TGTGCCAGCAGCCCCGGGGACTCGAGCTCCTACGAGCAGTACTTC
TRBD1	-	TRBJ1-2	TRBV28	CASSEDRGRPNGYTF	TGTGCCAGCAGTGAAGACAGGGGGCGCCCCAATGGTTACACCTTC
TRBD2	many	TRBJ2-1	TRBV7-9	CASSSPKRGAFYEQFF	TGTGCCAGCAGCTCCCCCAAGCGGGGGGCCTTCTATGAGCAGTTCTTC
-	many	TRBJ2-7	TRBV20-1	CSARIGVEEQYF	TGCAGTGCTAGAATTGGGGTTGAGGAGCAGTACTTC